This T cell receptor beta chain was retrieved from a study of shared clonotypes between healthy human individuals. Details on this clone: Its antigen is not identified. The sample carries other DNA sequences with the same CDR3.

This CDR3 comprises 13 residues. The V end lost 0 bases, the J end lost 5 bases, and 7 bases lay between the germline ends. Germline V gene sequence: CDR1 SGHNT, CDR2 YENEEA. Whole-study findings and limits: Memory subsets had estimated richness that was generally smaller than that of naive subsets.

This table comes from immunoSEQ multiplex PCR, and its TCRdb copy is limited to in-frame clones, with some not included. Here the sample spans some 1,900,000 clones, roughly 95% being singletons. Selected positively for CCR7 and CD45RO-negative, naive CD8 cells excluded terminally differentiated effector memory CD45RA+ cells. The sequenced material came from naive CD8+ T cells sorted from blood. This clonotype was obtained from a man aged 18 to 30 in good health. The chain couples TRBV11-3 to TRBJ1-1; D is undetermined. The CDR3 here is CASSLDPGTEAFF. Here the CDR3 DNA reads TGTGCCAGCAGCTTAGATCCGGGGACTGAAGCTTTCTTT.